What follows describes a single T cell receptor beta chain. TCRdb keeps only in-frame clones here, not all; method: immunoSEQ multiplex PCR. The data hold more than 95,000 clones, with about four fifths observed a single time. These data come from a study of blood T cell repertoires in COVID-19. Trimming at V came to 4 bases and at J to 7 bases, leaving 2 bases not matched to a gene. The CDR3 extends over 14 amino acids. Looked up from germline, CDR1 is SGDLS and CDR2 is YYNGEE. The V and J genes are TRBV9 and TRBJ1-6, with 10 nucleotides matching TRBD1. The sequence came from a man aged 30 to 39 with COVID-19, enrolled during active disease. The source material was peripheral blood. In DNA form, the CDR3 reads TGTGCCAGCAGCTCGGGACAGGGGAATTCACCCCTCCACTTT. This codes for CASSSGQGNSPLHF.